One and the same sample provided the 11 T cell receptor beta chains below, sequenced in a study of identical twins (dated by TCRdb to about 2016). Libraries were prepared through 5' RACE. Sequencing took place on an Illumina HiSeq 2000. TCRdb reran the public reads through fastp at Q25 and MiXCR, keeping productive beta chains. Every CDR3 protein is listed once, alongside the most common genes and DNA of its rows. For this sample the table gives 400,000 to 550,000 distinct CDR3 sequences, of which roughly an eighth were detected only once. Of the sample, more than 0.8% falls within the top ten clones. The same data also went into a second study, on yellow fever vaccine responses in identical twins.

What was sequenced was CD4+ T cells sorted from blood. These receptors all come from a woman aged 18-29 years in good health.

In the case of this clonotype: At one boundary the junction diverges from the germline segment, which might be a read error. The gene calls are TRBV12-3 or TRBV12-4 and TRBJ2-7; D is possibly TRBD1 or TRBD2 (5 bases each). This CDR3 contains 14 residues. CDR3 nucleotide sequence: TGTGCCAGCAGTTTTGAGGGGCCCTCCTCCGAGCAGTACTTC. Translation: CASSFEGPSSEQYF.

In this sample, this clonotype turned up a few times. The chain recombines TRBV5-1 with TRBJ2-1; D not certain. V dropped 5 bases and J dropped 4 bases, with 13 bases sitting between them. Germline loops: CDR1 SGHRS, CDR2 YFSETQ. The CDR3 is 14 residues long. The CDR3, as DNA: TGCGCCAGCAGGACCGGGCTGATATACAATGAGCAGTTCTTC. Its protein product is CASRTGLIYNEQFF. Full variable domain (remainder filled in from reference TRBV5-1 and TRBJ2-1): KAGVTQTPRYLIKTRGQQVTLSCSPISGHRSVSWYQQTPGQGLQFLFEYFSETQRNKGNFPGRFSGRQFSNSRSEMNVSTLELGDSALYLCASRTGLIYNEQFFGPGTRLTVL.

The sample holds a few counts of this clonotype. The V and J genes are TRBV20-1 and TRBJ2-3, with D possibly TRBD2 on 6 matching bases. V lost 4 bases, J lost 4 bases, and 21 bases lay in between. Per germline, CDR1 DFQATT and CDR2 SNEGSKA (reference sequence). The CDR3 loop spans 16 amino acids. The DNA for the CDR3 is TGCAGTGCTACCACCGGGACTCCACTCTGGGCAGATACGCAGTATTTT. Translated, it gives CSATTGTPLWADTQYF.

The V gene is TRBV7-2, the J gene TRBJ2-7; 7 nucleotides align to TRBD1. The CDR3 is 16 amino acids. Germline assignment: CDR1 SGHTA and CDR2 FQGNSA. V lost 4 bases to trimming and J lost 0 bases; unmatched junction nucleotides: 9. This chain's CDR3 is CASSSPGDRSSYEQYF. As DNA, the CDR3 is TGTGCCAGCAGCTCTCCCGGGGACAGAAGCTCCTACGAGCAGTACTTC.

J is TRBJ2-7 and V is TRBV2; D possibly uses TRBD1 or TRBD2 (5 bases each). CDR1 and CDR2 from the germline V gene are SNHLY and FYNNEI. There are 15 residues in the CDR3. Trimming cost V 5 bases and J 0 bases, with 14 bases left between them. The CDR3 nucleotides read TGTGCCAGCAGTAGGCCGGGGACCATCTCCTACGAGCAGTACTTC. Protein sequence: CASSRPGTISYEQYF.

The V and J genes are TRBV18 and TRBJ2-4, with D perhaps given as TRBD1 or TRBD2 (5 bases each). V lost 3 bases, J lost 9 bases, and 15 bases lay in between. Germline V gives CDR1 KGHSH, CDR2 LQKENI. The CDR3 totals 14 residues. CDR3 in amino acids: CASSPGRVAGIQYF. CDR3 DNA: TGTGCCAGCTCACCCGGCAGGGTCGCGGGCATTCAGTACTTC. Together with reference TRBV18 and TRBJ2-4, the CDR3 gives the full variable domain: NAGVMQNPRHLVRRRGQEARLRCSPMKGHSHVYWYRQLPEEGLKFMVYLQKENIIDESGMPKERFSAEFPKEGPSILRIQQVVRGDSAAYFCASSPGRVAGIQYFGAGTRLSVL.

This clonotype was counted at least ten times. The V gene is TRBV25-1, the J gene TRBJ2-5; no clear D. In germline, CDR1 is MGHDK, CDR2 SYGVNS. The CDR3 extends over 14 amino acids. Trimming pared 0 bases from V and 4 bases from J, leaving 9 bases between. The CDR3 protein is CASSEYEGIETQYF. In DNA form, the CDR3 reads TGTGCCAGCAGTGAATACGAAGGGATAGAGACCCAGTACTTC.

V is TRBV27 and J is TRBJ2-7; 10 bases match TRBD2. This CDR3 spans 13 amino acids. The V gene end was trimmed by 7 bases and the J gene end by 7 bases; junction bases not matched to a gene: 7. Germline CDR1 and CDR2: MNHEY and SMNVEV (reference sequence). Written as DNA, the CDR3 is TGTGCCAGCAAATTAGCGGGAGGTGGAGAGCAGTACTTC. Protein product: CASKLAGGGEQYF.

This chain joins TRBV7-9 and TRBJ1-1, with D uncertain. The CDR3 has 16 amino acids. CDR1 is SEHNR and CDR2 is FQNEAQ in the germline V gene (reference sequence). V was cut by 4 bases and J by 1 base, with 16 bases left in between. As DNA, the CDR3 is TGTGCCAGCAGCTCGAATACAGACGGGTGGAACACTGAAGCTTTCTTT. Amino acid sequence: CASSSNTDGWNTEAFF.

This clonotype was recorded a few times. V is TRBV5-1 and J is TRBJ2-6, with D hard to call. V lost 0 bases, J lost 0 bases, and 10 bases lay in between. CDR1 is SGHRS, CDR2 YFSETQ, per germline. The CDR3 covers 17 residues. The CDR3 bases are TGCGCCAGCAGCTTGGGGGAACACGCCTCTGGGGCCAACGTCCTGACTTTC. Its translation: CASSLGEHASGANVLTF.

The chain's CDR3 is CASSEVLGADEQYF. CDR3 bases: TGTGCCAGCAGTGAAGTTCTGGGTGCGGACGAGCAGTACTTC. The chain joins TRBV6-1 to TRBJ2-7; D remains ambiguous. The V gene's germline CDR1 is MNHNS and CDR2 SASEGT. The length of the CDR3 is 14 residues. V lost 1 base and J lost 5, with 12 bases in between.